Listed below are T cell receptor beta chains from one sample, sequenced in a study of CD8 T cells in ankylosing spondylitis. TCRdb processed the 5' RACE reads anew with MiXCR; each CDR3 protein has one entry. The data contain 750,000 to 850,000 distinct CDR3 sequences, approximately 12% of them singletons. Sequencing used blood, either unsorted or a sorted T cell fraction (not recorded which). These receptors were collected from a male donor with ankylosing spondylitis. The CDR3 runs from the conserved cysteine through the conserved F or W. Fields, in order: V gene, D gene, J gene, clone size, CDR3 protein, CDR3 DNA. A D gene is named only where the DNA matches it firmly. A clone size is listed for some rows: how often the clone was seen (once, few, many), or a class if it is expanded.

V gene: TRBV7-2; D gene: NA; J gene: TRBJ1-3; clone size: NA; CDR3 protein: CASSLQVSGNTIYF; CDR3 DNA: TGTGCCAGCAGCTTACAGGTTTCTGGAAACACCATATATTTT
V gene: TRBV7-2; D gene: TRBD1; J gene: TRBJ2-7; clone size: NA; CDR3 protein: CASSFRIRSGTGGRSYEQYF; CDR3 DNA: TGTGCCAGCAGCTTCCGAATTAGATCCGGGACAGGGGGCCGGTCCTACGAGCAGTACTTC
V gene: TRBV7-2; D gene: TRBD2; J gene: TRBJ2-3; clone size: NA; CDR3 protein: CASSVGTSGGLHTQYF; CDR3 DNA: TGTGCCAGCAGCGTAGGGACTAGCGGGGGGCTGCATACGCAGTATTTT
V gene: TRBV24-1; D gene: NA; J gene: TRBJ2-7; clone size: few; CDR3 protein: CATSEPFRGEQYF; CDR3 DNA: TGTGCCACCAGTGAGCCTTTCCGTGGCGAGCAGTACTTC
V gene: TRBV24-1; D gene: NA; J gene: TRBJ1-1; clone size: NA; CDR3 protein: CATSDPREVGAFF; CDR3 DNA: TGTGCCACCAGTGACCCCCGTGAGGTCGGAGCTTTCTTT
V gene: TRBV7-2; D gene: NA; J gene: TRBJ1-5; clone size: few; CDR3 protein: CASSARGNPGQPQHF; CDR3 DNA: TGTGCCAGCAGCGCCAGGGGAAATCCGGGACAGCCCCAGCATTTT
V gene: TRBV6-2/TRBV6-3; D gene: NA; J gene: TRBJ2-7; clone size: few; CDR3 protein: CASTKQGRGYEQYF; CDR3 DNA: TGTGCCAGCACCAAACAGGGGAGGGGCTACGAGCAGTACTTC
V gene: TRBV7-9; D gene: TRBD2; J gene: TRBJ2-1; clone size: NA; CDR3 protein: CASTPPGTTNEQFF; CDR3 DNA: TGTGCCAGCACCCCCCCGGGGACTACAAATGAGCAGTTCTTC
V gene: TRBV6-1; D gene: TRBD1; J gene: TRBJ2-7; clone size: few; CDR3 protein: CASLRYSGTASYEQYF; CDR3 DNA: TGTGCCAGCCTACGATACTCCGGGACAGCTTCCTACGAGCAGTACTTC
V gene: TRBV29-1; D gene: NA; J gene: TRBJ2-3; clone size: NA; CDR3 protein: CSVAPSTDTQYF; CDR3 DNA: TGCAGCGTTGCCCCTAGCACAGATACGCAGTATTTT
V gene: TRBV5-1; D gene: TRBD1; J gene: TRBJ2-7; clone size: many; CDR3 protein: CASSDPGTGEYEQYF; CDR3 DNA: TGCGCCAGCAGCGACCCCGGGACAGGGGAGTACGAGCAGTACTTC
V gene: TRBV12-3/TRBV12-4; D gene: TRBD2; J gene: TRBJ2-5; clone size: NA; CDR3 protein: CASSTKRGGETQYF; CDR3 DNA: TGTGCCAGCAGCACTAAGCGGGGTGGAGAGACCCAGTACTTC
V gene: TRBV4-2; D gene: NA; J gene: TRBJ1-2; clone size: few; CDR3 protein: CASSQVTEKYGYTF; CDR3 DNA: TGTGCCAGCAGCCAAGTAACAGAGAAATATGGCTACACCTTC
V gene: TRBV20-1; D gene: NA; J gene: TRBJ1-2; clone size: NA; CDR3 protein: CSAQKRGADGYTF; CDR3 DNA: TGCAGTGCTCAAAAACGGGGGGCAGATGGCTACACCTTC
V gene: TRBV20-1; D gene: TRBD1; J gene: TRBJ2-7; clone size: NA; CDR3 protein: CSARPPPGQGPYEQYF; CDR3 DNA: TGCAGTGCTAGACCACCACCGGGACAGGGCCCCTACGAGCAGTACTTC
V gene: TRBV10-3; D gene: NA; J gene: TRBJ2-1; clone size: many; CDR3 protein: CAISESGTLYNEQFF; CDR3 DNA: TGTGCCATCAGTGAGTCAGGGACACTGTACAATGAGCAGTTCTTC
V gene: TRBV20-1; D gene: NA; J gene: TRBJ1-5; clone size: few; CDR3 protein: CSASNRVRNQPQHF; CDR3 DNA: TGCAGTGCCTCGAACAGGGTCCGGAATCAGCCCCAGCATTTT
V gene: TRBV7-3; D gene: NA; J gene: TRBJ2-1; clone size: few; CDR3 protein: CASSRQGWSYNEQFF; CDR3 DNA: TGTGCCAGCAGCCGCCAGGGATGGTCCTACAATGAGCAGTTCTTC
V gene: TRBV20-1; D gene: NA; J gene: TRBJ2-7; clone size: NA; CDR3 protein: CSADREVSYEQYF; CDR3 DNA: TGCAGTGCTGACAGGGAGGTCTCCTACGAGCAGTACTTC
V gene: TRBV12-3/TRBV12-4; D gene: NA; J gene: TRBJ1-6; clone size: few; CDR3 protein: CASSSKGFSGSPLHF; CDR3 DNA: TGTGCCAGCAGTTCAAAGGGGTTTTCGGGTTCACCCCTCCACTTT
V gene: TRBV20-1; D gene: TRBD2; J gene: TRBJ2-1; clone size: NA; CDR3 protein: CSARGLGTSGRADEQFF; CDR3 DNA: TGCAGTGCTAGGGGCCTCGGGACTAGCGGGAGGGCCGATGAGCAGTTCTTC
V gene: TRBV6-6; D gene: TRBD1; J gene: TRBJ1-4; clone size: NA; CDR3 protein: CASSTWDSSLFF; CDR3 DNA: TGTGCCAGCAGTACCTGGGACAGCAGTCTGTTTTTT
V gene: TRBV11-2; D gene: TRBD2; J gene: TRBJ2-1; clone size: many; CDR3 protein: CASSLGAGTSYNEQFF; CDR3 DNA: TGTGCCAGCAGCTTAGGAGCGGGAACCTCCTACAATGAGCAGTTCTTC
V gene: TRBV6-5; D gene: NA; J gene: TRBJ1-3; clone size: NA; CDR3 protein: CASSYSGSAGNTIYF; CDR3 DNA: TGTGCCAGCAGTTACTCAGGTTCTGCAGGAAACACCATATATTTT
V gene: TRBV19; D gene: TRBD1; J gene: TRBJ2-7; clone size: many; CDR3 protein: CASSDRGYEQYF; CDR3 DNA: TGTGCCAGCTCGGACAGGGGCTACGAGCAGTACTTC
V gene: TRBV7-2; D gene: NA; J gene: TRBJ2-2; clone size: NA; CDR3 protein: CASSLEQGRSAGELFF; CDR3 DNA: TGTGCCAGCAGCCTAGAACAGGGGAGGTCGGCCGGGGAGCTGTTTTTT
V gene: TRBV5-6; D gene: NA; J gene: TRBJ2-3; clone size: many; CDR3 protein: CASSYPGPETDTQYF; CDR3 DNA: TGTGCCAGCAGCTACCCCGGCCCAGAAACAGATACGCAGTATTTT
V gene: TRBV5-1; D gene: NA; J gene: TRBJ2-3; clone size: NA; CDR3 protein: CASSLLVFGTDTQYF; CDR3 DNA: TGCGCCAGCAGCCTCCTAGTTTTCGGCACAGATACGCAGTATTTT
V gene: TRBV7-2; D gene: NA; J gene: TRBJ2-5; clone size: few; CDR3 protein: CASSTRFAETQYF; CDR3 DNA: TGTGCCAGCAGCACTAGGTTCGCAGAGACCCAGTACTTC
V gene: TRBV5-1; D gene: NA; J gene: TRBJ2-6; clone size: few; CDR3 protein: CASSPSGTFSGANVLTF; CDR3 DNA: TGCGCCAGCAGCCCCTCCGGGACTTTCTCTGGGGCCAACGTCCTGACTTTC
V gene: TRBV2; D gene: NA; J gene: TRBJ2-5; clone size: many; CDR3 protein: CASRGREETQYF; CDR3 DNA: TGTGCCAGCAGGGGACGGGAAGAGACCCAGTACTTC
V gene: TRBV18; D gene: NA; J gene: TRBJ2-1; clone size: many; CDR3 protein: CASSRDRTSVEFF; CDR3 DNA: TGTGCCAGCTCACGGGACAGGACTAGCGTGGAGTTCTTC
V gene: TRBV7-8; D gene: NA; J gene: TRBJ1-1; clone size: many; CDR3 protein: CASSPYRQAVNTEAFF; CDR3 DNA: TGTGCCAGCAGCCCCTATAGACAGGCCGTTAACACTGAAGCTTTCTTT
V gene: TRBV19; D gene: TRBD1; J gene: TRBJ1-1; clone size: many; CDR3 protein: CASSQTGPGTEAFF; CDR3 DNA: TGTGCCAGTAGTCAGACAGGGCCAGGCACTGAAGCTTTCTTT
V gene: TRBV20-1; D gene: NA; J gene: TRBJ1-6; clone size: few; CDR3 protein: CSASRGGLNSPLHF; CDR3 DNA: TGCAGTGCTAGTAGGGGGGGTCTCAATTCACCCCTCCACTTT
V gene: TRBV5-1; D gene: TRBD1; J gene: TRBJ2-7; clone size: NA; CDR3 protein: CASSWMDRTYEQYF; CDR3 DNA: TGCGCCAGCAGCTGGATGGACAGGACCTACGAGCAGTACTTC
V gene: TRBV12-3/TRBV12-4; D gene: TRBD1; J gene: TRBJ2-5; clone size: NA; CDR3 protein: CASSWGTGGAWETQYF; CDR3 DNA: TGTGCCAGCAGTTGGGGGACAGGGGGTGCGTGGGAGACCCAGTACTTC
V gene: TRBV7-2; D gene: TRBD2; J gene: TRBJ2-2; clone size: NA; CDR3 protein: CASSLFLAENTGELFF; CDR3 DNA: TGTGCCAGCAGCTTATTTCTAGCGGAGAACACCGGGGAGCTGTTTTTT
V gene: TRBV11-2; D gene: TRBD1; J gene: TRBJ2-7; clone size: NA; CDR3 protein: CASSGQGAAYEQYF; CDR3 DNA: TGTGCCAGCAGCGGACAGGGGGCCGCCTACGAGCAGTACTTC
V gene: TRBV20-1; D gene: TRBD2; J gene: TRBJ2-2; clone size: NA; CDR3 protein: CSARDPSGNTGELFF; CDR3 DNA: TGCAGTGCTAGAGATCCTAGCGGAAACACCGGGGAGCTGTTTTTT
V gene: TRBV10-3; D gene: NA; J gene: TRBJ2-3; clone size: NA; CDR3 protein: CAISESPGSADTQYF; CDR3 DNA: TGTGCCATCAGTGAGTCCCCGGGGAGTGCAGATACGCAGTATTTT